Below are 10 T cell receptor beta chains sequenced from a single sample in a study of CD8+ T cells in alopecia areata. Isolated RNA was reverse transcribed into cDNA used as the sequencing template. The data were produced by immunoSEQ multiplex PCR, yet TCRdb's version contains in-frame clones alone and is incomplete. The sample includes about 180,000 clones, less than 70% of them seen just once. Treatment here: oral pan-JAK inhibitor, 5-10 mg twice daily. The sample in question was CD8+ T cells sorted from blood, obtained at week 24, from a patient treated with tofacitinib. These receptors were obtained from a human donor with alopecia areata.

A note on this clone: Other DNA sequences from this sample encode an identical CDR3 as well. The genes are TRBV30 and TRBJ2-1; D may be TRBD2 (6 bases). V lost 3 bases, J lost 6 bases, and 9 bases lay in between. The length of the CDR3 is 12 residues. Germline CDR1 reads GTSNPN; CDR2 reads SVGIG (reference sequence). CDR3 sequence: CAWRLGGNEQFF. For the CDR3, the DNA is TGTGCCTGGAGACTCGGGGGCAATGAGCAGTTCTTC. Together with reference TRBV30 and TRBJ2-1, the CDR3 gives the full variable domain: SQTIHQWPATLVQPVGSPLSLECTVEGTSNPNLYWYRQAAGRGLQLLFYSVGIGQISSEVPQNLSASRPQDRQFILSSKKLLLSDSGFYLCAWRLGGNEQFFGPGTRLTVL.

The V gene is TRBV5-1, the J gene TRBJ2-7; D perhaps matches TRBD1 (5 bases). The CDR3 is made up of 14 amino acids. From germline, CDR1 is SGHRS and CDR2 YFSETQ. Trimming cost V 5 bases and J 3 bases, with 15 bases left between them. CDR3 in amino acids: CASRNQGVDYEQYF. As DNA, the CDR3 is TGCGCCAGCAGAAACCAGGGCGTAGACTACGAGCAGTACTTC.

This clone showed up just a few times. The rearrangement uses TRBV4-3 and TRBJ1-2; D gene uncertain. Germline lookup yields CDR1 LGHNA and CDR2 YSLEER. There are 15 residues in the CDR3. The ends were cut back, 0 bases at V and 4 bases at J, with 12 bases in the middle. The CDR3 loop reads CASSQEGSLTYGYTF. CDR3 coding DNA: TGCGCCAGCAGCCAAGAGGGCAGCCTTACCTATGGCTACACCTTC.

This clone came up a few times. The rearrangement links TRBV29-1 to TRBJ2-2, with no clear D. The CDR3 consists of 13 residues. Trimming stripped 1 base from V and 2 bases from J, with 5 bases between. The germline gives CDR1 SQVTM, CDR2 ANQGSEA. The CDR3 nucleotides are TGCAGCGTTGAAGTCGTAAACACCGGGGAGCTGTTTTTT. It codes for CSVEVVNTGELFF.

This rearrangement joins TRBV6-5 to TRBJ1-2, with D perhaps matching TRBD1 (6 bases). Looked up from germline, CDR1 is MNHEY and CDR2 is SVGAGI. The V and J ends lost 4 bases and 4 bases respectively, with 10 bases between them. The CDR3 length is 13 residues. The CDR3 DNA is TGTGCCAGCAGTTTGTCAGGGGTCTATGGCTACACCTTC. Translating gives CASSLSGVYGYTF.

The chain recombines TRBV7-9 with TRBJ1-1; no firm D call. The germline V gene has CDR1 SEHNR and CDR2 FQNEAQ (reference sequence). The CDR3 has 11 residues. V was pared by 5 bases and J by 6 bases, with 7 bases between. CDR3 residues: CASSPRSEAFF. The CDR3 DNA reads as TGTGCCAGCAGCCCACGGTCTGAAGCTTTCTTT.

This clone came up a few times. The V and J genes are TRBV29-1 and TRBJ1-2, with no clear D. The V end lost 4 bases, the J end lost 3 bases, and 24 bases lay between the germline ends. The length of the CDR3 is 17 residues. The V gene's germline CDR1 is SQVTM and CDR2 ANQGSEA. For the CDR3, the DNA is TGCAGCGTTGTGTTTCGGGCCTCATCCCTGGAATACTATGGCTACACCTTC. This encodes CSVVFRASSLEYYGYTF. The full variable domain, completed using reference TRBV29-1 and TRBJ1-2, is SAVISQKPSRDICQRGTSLTIQCQVDSQVTMMFWYRQQPGQSLTLIATANQGSEATYESGFVIDKFPISRPNLTFSTLTVSNMSPEDSSIYLCSVVFRASSLEYYGYTFGSGTRLTVV.

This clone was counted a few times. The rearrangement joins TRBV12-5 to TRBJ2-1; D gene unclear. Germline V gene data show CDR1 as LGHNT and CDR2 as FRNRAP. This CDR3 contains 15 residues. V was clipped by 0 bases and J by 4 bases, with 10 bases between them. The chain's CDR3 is CASGLVPLGYNEQFF. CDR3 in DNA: TGTGCTAGTGGTTTGGTACCGTTAGGTTACAATGAGCAGTTCTTC.

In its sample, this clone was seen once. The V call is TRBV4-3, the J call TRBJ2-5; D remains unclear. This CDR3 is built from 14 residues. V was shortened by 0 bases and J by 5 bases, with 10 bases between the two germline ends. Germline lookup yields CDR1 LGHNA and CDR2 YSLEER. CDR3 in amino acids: CASSQDRSRETQYF. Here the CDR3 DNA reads TGCGCCAGCAGCCAAGATAGGAGCCGGGAGACCCAGTACTTC.

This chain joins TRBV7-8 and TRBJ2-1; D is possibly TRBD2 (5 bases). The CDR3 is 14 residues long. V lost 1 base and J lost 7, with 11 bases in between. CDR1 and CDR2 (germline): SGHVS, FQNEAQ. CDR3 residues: CASSLVEAANEQFF. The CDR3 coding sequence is TGTGCCAGCAGCTTAGTGGAGGCCGCTAATGAGCAGTTCTTC.